This T cell receptor (beta chain) was documented in a study of memory CD4+ T cells and cytomegalovirus serostatus. Study-wide results and limits: About 40% of the roughly 160 known CMV-associated TCRbeta sequences appeared in CD4+ memory.

Sequencing used immunoSEQ multiplex PCR; TCRdb keeps in-frame clones, though not all of them. The repertoire holds some 59,000 clones, 82% seen once, with around 0.9% in the top ten. The sort gate was single viable CD3+CD4+CD8-CD45RO+ cells for memory CD4+ T cells. A word on this clone: Its specificity is unknown.

Unmatched junction bases numbered 7, after V lost 6 bases and J lost 6 bases. The CDR3 has 13 amino acids. Germline V gene sequence: CDR1 MNHEY, CDR2 SMNVEV (reference sequence). The sequencing sample was made of memory CD4+ T cells from blood. The receptor was derived from an adult in good health and CMV-seronegative. This chain links TRBV27 with TRBJ1-2; 7 nucleotides match TRBD1. CDR3 DNA sequence: TGTGCCAGCAGGCAGACAGGGTACGATGGCTACACCTTC. The encoded protein is CASRQTGYDGYTF.